The 3 T cell receptor beta chains in this list originate from one sample, sequenced in a study of PD-L1 blockade in urothelial cancer. The time point: peripheral blood 6 weeks after treatment start. Clones were sequenced by immunoSEQ multiplex PCR, and TCRdb holds only the in-frame ones, with some missing. The sample includes 40,000 to 55,000 clones, more than 80% of them seen just once. The sequencing here drew on PBMCs, taken around atezolizumab (anti-PD-L1) treatment. The receptors originated from a man between 65 and 85 years old with urothelial cancer.

The V and J genes are TRBV5-1 and TRBJ2-1; D not resolved. Trimming stripped 4 bases from V and 0 bases from J, with 8 bases between. This CDR3 has 14 residues. CDR1 and CDR2 (germline): SGHRS, YFSETQ. The CDR3 is CASSAVSSYNEQFF. The CDR3 DNA sequence: TGCGCCAGCAGCGCGGTAAGCTCCTACAATGAGCAGTTCTTC.

This clone occurred a few times. The chain recombines TRBV10-3 with TRBJ2-7; 10 bases map to TRBD2. The CDR3 loop spans 13 amino acids. CDR1 is ENHRY and CDR2 is SYGVKD in the germline V gene. Trimming removed 5 bases from V and 5 bases from J; junction bases left unmatched: 3. CDR3 protein: CAISSGRADEQYF. The CDR3 nucleotides are TGTGCCATCAGTAGCGGGAGGGCGGACGAGCAGTACTTC.

The gene calls are TRBV5-4 and TRBJ1-4, with TRBD1 matching over 8 bases. This CDR3 comprises 16 residues. The germline gives CDR1 SGHNT, CDR2 YYREEE (reference sequence). V was clipped by 4 bases and J by 4 bases; unmatched bases: 9. Here the CDR3 reads CASSQKTTGDNEKLFF. The CDR3 region has the DNA TGTGCCAGCAGCCAAAAGACGACAGGGGATAATGAAAAACTGTTTTTT.